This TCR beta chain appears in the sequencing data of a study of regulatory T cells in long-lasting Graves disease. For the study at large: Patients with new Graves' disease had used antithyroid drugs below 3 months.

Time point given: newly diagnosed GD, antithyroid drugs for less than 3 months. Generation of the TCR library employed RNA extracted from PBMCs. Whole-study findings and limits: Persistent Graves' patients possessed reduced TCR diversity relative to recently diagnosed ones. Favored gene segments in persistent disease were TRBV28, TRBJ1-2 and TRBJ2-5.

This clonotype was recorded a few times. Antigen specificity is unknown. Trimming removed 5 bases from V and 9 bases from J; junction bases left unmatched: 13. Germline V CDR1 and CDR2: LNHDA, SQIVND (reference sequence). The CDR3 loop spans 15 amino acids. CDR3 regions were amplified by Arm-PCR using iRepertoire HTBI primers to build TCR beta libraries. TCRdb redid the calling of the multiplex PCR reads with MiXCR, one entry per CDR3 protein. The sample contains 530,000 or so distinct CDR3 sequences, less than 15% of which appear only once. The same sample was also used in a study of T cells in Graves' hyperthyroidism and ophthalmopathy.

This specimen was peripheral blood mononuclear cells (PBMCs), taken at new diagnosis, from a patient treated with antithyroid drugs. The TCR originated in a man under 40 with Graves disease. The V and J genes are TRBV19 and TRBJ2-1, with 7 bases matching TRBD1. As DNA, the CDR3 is TGTGCCAGTAGTCCCCCGAGGACAGGAGCCGGTGAGCAGTTCTTC. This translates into CASSPPRTGAGEQFF.